This T cell receptor (beta chain) emerged from a study of preoperative IRX-2 immunotherapy in early breast cancer (dated by TCRdb to between 2018 and 2021). Reading the germline V gene gives CDR1 SGHRS and CDR2 YFSETQ. From its cysteine to its phenylalanine, the CDR3 spans 14 amino acids. The DNA shown is the 42-base CDR3, in frame from base 1. The V end gives up 4 bases and the J end 6 bases, leaving 5 bases in the junction not matched to a gene. The protocol used for the library was the immunoSEQ multiplex PCR assay. TCRdb mirrors the immuneACCESS table, restricted to in-frame sequences. Some clones are absent from its copies; in checked studies, under half trace to an unresolved V gene, and the reason for the others is unknown. The table for this sample lists more than 25,000 clones; around 87% of them were counted only once. In total, the top ten clones hold around 8.9% of the sample. A word on this clone: Its target antigen remains unknown. No much larger clone exists at a distance of one base, and base qualities are not known.

Taken with the paper, the label for treatment or condition translates to: preoperative locoregional IRX-2 cytokine immunotherapy. The samples were obtained from a phase Ib study that tested preoperative, locoregional IRX-2 cytokine immunotherapy meant to prime immune responses. Donors were patients with early-stage breast cancer who received IRX-2 before surgery. The sequence links TRBV5-1 to TRBJ2-1; 9 nucleotides in the junction match TRBD1. This sample was taken from a patient treated with IRX-2 immunotherapy. This TCR came from a human donor with breast cancer. CDR3 reads: CASSPGTGFNEQFF. The DNA sequence is as follows: TGCGCCAGCAGCCCCGGGACAGGGTTCAATGAGCAGTTCTTC.